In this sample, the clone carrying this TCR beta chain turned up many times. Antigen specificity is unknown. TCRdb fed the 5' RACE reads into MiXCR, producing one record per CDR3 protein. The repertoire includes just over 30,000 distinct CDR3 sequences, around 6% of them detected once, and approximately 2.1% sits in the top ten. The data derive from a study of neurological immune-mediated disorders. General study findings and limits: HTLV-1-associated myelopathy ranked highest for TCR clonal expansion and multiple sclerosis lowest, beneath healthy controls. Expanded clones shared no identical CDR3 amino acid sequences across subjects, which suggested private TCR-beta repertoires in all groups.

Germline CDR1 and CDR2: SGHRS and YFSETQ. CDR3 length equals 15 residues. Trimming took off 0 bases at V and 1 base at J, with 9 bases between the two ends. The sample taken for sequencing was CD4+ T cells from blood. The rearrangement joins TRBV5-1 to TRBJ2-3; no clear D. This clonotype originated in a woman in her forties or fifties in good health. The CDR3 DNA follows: TGCGCCAGCAGCTTGGCCCTAGGAGGCACAGATACGCAGTATTTT. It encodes CASSLALGGTDTQYF. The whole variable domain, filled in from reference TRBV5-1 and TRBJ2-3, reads KAGVTQTPRYLIKTRGQQVTLSCSPISGHRSVSWYQQTPGQGLQFLFEYFSETQRNKGNFPGRFSGRQFSNSRSEMNVSTLELGDSALYLCASSLALGGTDTQYFGPGTRLTVL.